These T cell receptor beta chains were read from a single sample in a study of CD8 T cells in ankylosing spondylitis. Using its own MiXCR run on the 5' RACE reads, TCRdb lists one record per CDR3 protein. The sample lists roughly 40,000 distinct CDR3 sequences; around 2.9% were seen once. The sequenced material came from blood, either unsorted or a sorted T cell fraction (not recorded which). The receptors derive from a male donor with ankylosing spondylitis or in good health (not recorded which). CDR3s include the opening cysteine and the closing phenylalanine or tryptophan. The order of the fields is clone size, J gene, D gene, CDR3 length, V gene, CDR3 protein, CDR3 DNA. D genes are given only for firm matches. The size field is filled for only some rows; it gives once, few, many or a size class.

many TRBJ1-5 NA 15 TRBV9 CASSVEVGGNQPQHF TGTGCCAGCAGCGTAGAGGTGGGGGGGAATCAGCCCCAGCATTTT
many TRBJ2-5 TRBD2 15 TRBV9 CASSGRLAVQETQYF TGTGCCAGCAGCGGTCGACTAGCGGTCCAAGAGACCCAGTACTTC
many TRBJ2-1 TRBD2 17 TRBV9 CASSVGLAVSSYNEQFF TGTGCCAGCAGCGTAGGACTAGCGGTGAGCTCCTACAATGAGCAGTTCTTC
many TRBJ2-1 TRBD2 19 TRBV9 CASSVELIAGGGTNNEQFF TGTGCCAGCAGCGTAGAGCTAATAGCGGGAGGAGGGACTAACAATGAGCAGTTCTTC
many TRBJ1-5 NA 14 TRBV9 CASSEALSNQPQHF TGTGCCAGCAGCGAGGCCCTTAGCAATCAGCCCCAGCATTTT
many TRBJ2-3 TRBD2 17 TRBV9 CASSVEAGLEPFDTQYF TGTGCCAGCAGCGTAGAAGCGGGACTAGAACCGTTTGATACGCAGTATTTT
many TRBJ2-3 TRBD2 15 TRBV9 CASSVDPLAGDTQYF TGTGCCAGCAGCGTAGACCCTTTAGCGGGGGATACGCAGTATTTT
many TRBJ2-7 NA 14 TRBV9 CASSVGRVSYEQYF TGTGCCAGCAGCGTAGGGCGGGTGAGCTACGAGCAGTACTTC
many TRBJ2-1 NA 20 TRBV9 CASSVTTQGPQSSSYNEQFF TGTGCCAGCAGCGTAACTACCCAGGGCCCACAGTCGAGCTCCTACAATGAGCAGTTCTTC
many TRBJ2-1 TRBD1 17 TRBV9 CASSPFPGQGSYNEQFF TGTGCCAGCAGCCCCTTTCCGGGACAGGGCTCCTACAATGAGCAGTTCTTC
many TRBJ1-4 NA 15 TRBV9 CASSVDGGINEKLFF TGTGCCAGCAGCGTAGACGGCGGAATTAATGAAAAACTGTTTTTT
NA TRBJ2-1 NA 13 TRBV9 CASSLGPDNEQFF TGTGCCAGCAGCCTTGGACCAGACAATGAGCAGTTCTTC
many TRBJ2-4 TRBD1 18 TRBV9 CASSSPRGSQAAGDIQYF TGTGCCAGCAGCTCACCCAGGGGGTCACAGGCCGCTGGAGACATTCAGTACTTC
few TRBJ2-1 NA 12 TRBV9 CASSASTRGQFF TGTGCCAGCAGCGCCTCGACTAGAGGGCAGTTCTTC
many TRBJ2-1 NA 15 TRBV9 CASSGQGGSYNEQFF TGTGCCAGCAGCGGGCAGGGGGGCTCCTACAATGAGCAGTTCTTC
many TRBJ2-3 TRBD2 15 TRBV9 CASSVGPSGLGTQYF TGTGCCAGCAGCGTAGGGCCTAGCGGCTTGGGGACGCAGTATTTT
many TRBJ1-1 NA 13 TRBV9 CASSVVLGEEAFF TGTGCCAGCAGCGTGGTCTTGGGGGAGGAAGCTTTCTTT
many TRBJ2-1 TRBD2 14 TRBV9 CASSDVAGSNEQFF TGTGCCAGCAGCGATGTAGCGGGAAGCAATGAGCAGTTCTTC
many TRBJ2-1 TRBD1 14 TRBV9 CASSLWDRDNEQFF TGTGCCAGCAGCTTATGGGACAGGGACAATGAGCAGTTCTTC
many TRBJ1-1 NA 13 TRBV9 CASSAGRGTEAFF TGTGCCAGCAGCGCCGGTAGGGGCACTGAAGCTTTCTTT
many TRBJ2-5 NA 13 TRBV9 CASSAGVGETQYF TGTGCCAGCAGCGCCGGGGTCGGGGAGACCCAGTACTTC
many TRBJ2-2 NA 13 TRBV9 CASSVAQTGELFF TGTGCCAGCAGCGTAGCGCAAACCGGGGAGCTGTTTTTT
many TRBJ2-3 TRBD2 16 TRBV9 CASSPGTSGRGDTQYF TGTGCCAGCAGCCCCGGGACTAGCGGGAGGGGAGATACGCAGTATTTT
many TRBJ2-7 TRBD2 15 TRBV9 CASSVRLAGVEEQYF TGTGCCAGCAGCGTAAGACTAGCGGGAGTCGAGGAGCAGTACTTC
many TRBJ1-6 TRBD1 17 TRBV9 CASSPAGPGQGGSPLHF TGTGCCAGCAGCCCTGCTGGGCCGGGACAGGGCGGATCACCCCTCCACTTT
many TRBJ1-1 TRBD1 12 TRBV9 CASSRTGAEAFF TGTGCCAGCAGCCGGACAGGGGCTGAAGCTTTCTTT
many TRBJ2-1 TRBD2 18 TRBV9 CASSVGPSGRGPSNEQFF TGTGCCAGCAGCGTAGGTCCTAGCGGGAGAGGCCCCTCCAATGAGCAGTTCTTC
many TRBJ2-5 NA 12 TRBV9 CASSGAQETQYF TGTGCCAGCAGCGGGGCCCAAGAGACCCAGTACTTC
many TRBJ2-1 NA 17 TRBV9 CASSARPEASSYNEQFF TGTGCCAGCAGCGCCCGACCCGAGGCTAGCTCCTACAATGAGCAGTTCTTC
many TRBJ1-2 NA 14 TRBV9 CASSVARGNYGYTF TGTGCCAGCAGCGTAGCCAGGGGCAACTATGGCTACACCTTC
many TRBJ1-1 NA 15 TRBV9 CASSVVGTANTEAFF TGTGCCAGCAGCGTGGTGGGGACCGCGAACACTGAAGCTTTCTTT
many TRBJ2-1 NA 20 TRBV9 CASSLRQGESGGISYNEQFF TGTGCCAGCAGCCTCCGACAGGGAGAAAGCGGGGGTATCTCCTACAATGAGCAGTTCTTC
many TRBJ2-7 NA 14 TRBV9 CASSVDLASYEQYF TGTGCCAGCAGCGTAGATCTAGCGAGCTACGAGCAGTACTTC
NA TRBJ2-1 TRBD2 16 TRBV9 CASSVAGLAGTNEQFF TGTGCCAGCAGCGTAGCCGGCCTAGCGGGAACAAATGAGCAGTTCTTC
many TRBJ2-7 NA 14 TRBV9 CASSVGTSNGEQYF TGTGCCAGCAGCGTAGGGACCTCCAATGGGGAGCAGTACTTC
many TRBJ2-3 TRBD2 14 TRBV9 CASSVSGRRDTQYF TGTGCCAGCAGCGTTAGCGGGAGACGAGATACGCAGTATTTT